These T cell receptor beta chains were read from a single sample in a study of vaccination and CD4 T cells after COVID-19. TCRdb passed the PCR reads through MiXCR, listing each CDR3 protein once. The table shows roughly 10,000 distinct CDR3 sequences, with roughly 30% occurring only once. Their recognized antigens are unknown. The sample was CD4+ T cells from blood, cultured in vitro, taken after SARS-CoV-2 vaccination. Receptors originate from a human donor who had recovered from COVID-19. Each CDR3 is given with its conserved first and last residue. A D gene is named only where the DNA matches it firmly. Only part of the rows carry a size: once, few, many, or a class if the clone is expanded.

CDR3 length | D gene | J gene | clone size | V gene | CDR3 DNA | CDR3 protein
15 | NA | TRBJ2-3 | few | TRBV7-9 | TGTGCCAGCAGCTCTGGGACGGTTAGCACAGATACGCAGTATTTT | CASSSGTVSTDTQYF
20 | TRBD2 | TRBJ2-1 | NA | TRBV7-9 | TGTGCCAGCAGCTTAGTTGTGGGACTAGCGGGAGGGAGGGATTACAATGAGCAGTTCTTC | CASSLVVGLAGGRDYNEQFF
14 | TRBD2 | TRBJ2-1 | once | TRBV6-1 | TGTGCCAGCCAGACTAGCGTCTCCTACAATGAGCAGTTCTTC | CASQTSVSYNEQFF
14 | NA | TRBJ1-3 | NA | TRBV7-2 | TGTGCCAGCAGCTTCCTATCATCTGGAAACACCATATATTTT | CASSFLSSGNTIYF
13 | NA | TRBJ2-5 | NA | TRBV4-3 | TGCGCCAGCAGCCCTCGCATGGGGGAGACCCAGTACTTC | CASSPRMGETQYF
15 | NA | TRBJ1-3 | NA | TRBV21-1 | TGTGCCAGCAGCAAAGGGGGGGTAGCTGGAAACACCATATATTTT | CASSKGGVAGNTIYF
14 | TRBD1 | TRBJ2-5 | few | TRBV11-3 | TGTGCCAGCAGCCCGGACAGGGGGCAAGAGACCCAGTACTTC | CASSPDRGQETQYF
19 | NA | TRBJ2-7 | few | TRBV6-2/TRBV6-3 | TGTGCCAGCATCTACGAGCGGTGCCACAGTTATCTTAGCTCCTACGAGCAGTACTTC | CASIYERCHSYLSSYEQYF
13 | NA | TRBJ2-1 | NA | TRBV4-3 | TGCGCCAGCAGCCAAGGGACATACAATGAGCAGTTCTTC | CASSQGTYNEQFF
13 | NA | TRBJ2-7 | few | TRBV28 | TGTGCCAGCAGTTCAGGACGGATCTACGAGCAGTACTTC | CASSSGRIYEQYF
15 | NA | TRBJ2-3 | few | TRBV6-5 | TGTGCCAGCAGTTATGACTACCTAGGCACAGATACGCAGTATTTT | CASSYDYLGTDTQYF
15 | NA | TRBJ2-4 | NA | TRBV7-2 | TGTGCCAGCAGCTTAGCGCCTATGACCAAAAACATTCAGTACTTC | CASSLAPMTKNIQYF
12 | NA | TRBJ1-1 | NA | TRBV6-1 | TGTGCCAGCACAGACAGCCCACCCGAAGCTTTCTTT | CASTDSPPEAFF
14 | TRBD1 | TRBJ2-5 | NA | TRBV28 | TGTGCCAGCATACAGGGGCCTTTCCAAGAGACCCAGTACTTC | CASIQGPFQETQYF
15 | NA | TRBJ1-1 | NA | TRBV18 | TGTGCCAGCTCACCGCGGGACAAGATGAACACTGAAGCTTTCTTT | CASSPRDKMNTEAFF
13 | NA | TRBJ1-2 | NA | TRBV18 | TGTGCCAGCTCACCACCCACAGGCTATGGCTACACCTTC | CASSPPTGYGYTF
11 | NA | TRBJ2-7 | NA | TRBV6-2/TRBV6-3 | TGTGCCAGCAGTTACCCGGGCGAAGCGCGCTTC | CASSYPGEARF
14 | NA | TRBJ2-2 | NA | TRBV4-3 | TGCGCCAGCAGCCAACCCTCAGCCACCGGGGAGCTGTTTTTT | CASSQPSATGELFF
14 | NA | TRBJ2-7 | NA | TRBV19 | TGTGCCAGTAGTAGCACCCCCAGTCGGGGGGAGCAGTACTTC | CASSSTPSRGEQYF
14 | TRBD2 | TRBJ2-5 | NA | TRBV20-1 | TGCAGTGCTCCCCCGACGGGACTAGCGCAGACCCAGTACTTC | CSAPPTGLAQTQYF
13 | NA | TRBJ2-7 | NA | TRBV20-1 | TGCAGTGCTACTAGCGAAAGACCCTACGAGCAGTACTTC | CSATSERPYEQYF
17 | TRBD2 | TRBJ2-4 | NA | TRBV5-5 | TGTGCCAGCAGCCGCGGACTAGCGGAGGGGGCCAAAAACATTCAGTACTTC | CASSRGLAEGAKNIQYF
14 | NA | TRBJ2-2 | NA | TRBV7-8 | TGTGCCAGCAGCCCGGGGGCTAGCACCGGGGAGCTGTTTTTT | CASSPGASTGELFF
14 | NA | TRBJ2-5 | NA | TRBV28 | TGTGCCAGCAGGCCGAAGTTACAGCGAGAGACCCAGTACTTC | CASRPKLQRETQYF
15 | NA | TRBJ1-2 | medium-sized | TRBV7-2 | TGTGCCAGCAGCTATACCGGGACCACCCATGGAGGCTACACCTTC | CASSYTGTTHGGYTF
13 | NA | TRBJ2-7 | medium-sized | TRBV7-2 | TGTGCCAGCAGGTTCGGGACCGCTTACGAGCAGTACTTC | CASRFGTAYEQYF
13 | NA | TRBJ2-7 | few | TRBV20-1 | TGCAGTGCTAGTCCAGGGACTGCCTACGAGCAGTACTTC | CSASPGTAYEQYF
15 | TRBD1 | TRBJ1-5 | NA | TRBV28 | TGTGCCAGCAGCACGCCTCAGGGGGCTCGACAGCCCCAGCATTTT | CASSTPQGARQPQHF
10 | NA | TRBJ2-7 | few | TRBV20-1 | TGCAGTGCTGTTATCTACGAGCAGTACTTC | CSAVIYEQYF
14 | NA | TRBJ2-1 | NA | TRBV6-2/TRBV6-3 | TGTGCCAGCAGTGGACCACCCTCCTACAATGAGCAGTTCTTC | CASSGPPSYNEQFF
13 | TRBD1 | TRBJ2-1 | NA | TRBV20-1 | TGCAGTGCAACCGGGACAGCCTCCAATGAGCAGTTCTTC | CSATGTASNEQFF
14 | TRBD1 | TRBJ2-5 | NA | TRBV7-2 | TGTGCCAGCAGCCAAACAGGGGGCCAAGAGACCCAGTACTTC | CASSQTGGQETQYF
16 | NA | TRBJ1-5 | NA | TRBV28 | TGTGCCAGCAGCCCTTCGGAGGGTTGGGGCAATCAGCCCCAGCATTTT | CASSPSEGWGNQPQHF
15 | NA | TRBJ1-2 | NA | TRBV6-2/TRBV6-3 | TGTGCCAGCAGACCGACACAACAGAGAAACTATGGCTACACCTTC | CASRPTQQRNYGYTF
15 | NA | TRBJ2-7 | NA | TRBV29-1 | TGCAGCGGGTTGCAGCGTTTGGCAGGGAGCTACGAGCAGTACTTC | CSGLQRLAGSYEQYF